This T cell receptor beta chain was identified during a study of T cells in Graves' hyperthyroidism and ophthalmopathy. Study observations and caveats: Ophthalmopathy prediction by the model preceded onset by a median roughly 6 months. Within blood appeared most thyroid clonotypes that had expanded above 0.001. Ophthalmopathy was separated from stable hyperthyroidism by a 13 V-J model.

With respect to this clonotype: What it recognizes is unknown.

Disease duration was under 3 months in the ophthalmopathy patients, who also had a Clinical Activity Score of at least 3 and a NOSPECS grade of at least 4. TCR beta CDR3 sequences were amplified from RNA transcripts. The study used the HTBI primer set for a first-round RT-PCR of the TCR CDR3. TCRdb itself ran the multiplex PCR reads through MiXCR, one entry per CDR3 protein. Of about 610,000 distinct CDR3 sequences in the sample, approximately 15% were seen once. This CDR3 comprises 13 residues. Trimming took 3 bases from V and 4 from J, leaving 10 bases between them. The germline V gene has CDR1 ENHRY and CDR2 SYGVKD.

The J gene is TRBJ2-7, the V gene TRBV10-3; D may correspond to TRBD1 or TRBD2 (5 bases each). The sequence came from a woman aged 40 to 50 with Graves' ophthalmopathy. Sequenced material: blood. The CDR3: CAISDEGIYEQYF. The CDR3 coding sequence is TGTGCCATCAGTGACGAGGGGATATACGAGCAGTACTTC.